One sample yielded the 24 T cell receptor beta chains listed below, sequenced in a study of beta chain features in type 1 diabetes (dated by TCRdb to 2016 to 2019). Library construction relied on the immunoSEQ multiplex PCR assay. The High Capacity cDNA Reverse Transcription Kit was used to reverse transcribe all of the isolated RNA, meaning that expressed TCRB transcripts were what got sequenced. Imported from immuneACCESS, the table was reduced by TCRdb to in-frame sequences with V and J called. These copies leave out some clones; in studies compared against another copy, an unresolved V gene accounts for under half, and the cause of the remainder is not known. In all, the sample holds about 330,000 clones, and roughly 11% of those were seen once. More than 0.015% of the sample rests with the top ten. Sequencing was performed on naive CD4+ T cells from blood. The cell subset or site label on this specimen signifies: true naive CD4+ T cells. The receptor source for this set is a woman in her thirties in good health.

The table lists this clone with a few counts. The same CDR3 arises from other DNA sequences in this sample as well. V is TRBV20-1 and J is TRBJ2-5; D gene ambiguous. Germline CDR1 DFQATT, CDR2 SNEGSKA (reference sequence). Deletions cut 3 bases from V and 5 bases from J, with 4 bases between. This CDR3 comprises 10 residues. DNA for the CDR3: TGCAGTGCTAGGCGGGAGACCCAGTACTTC. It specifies CSARRETQYF.

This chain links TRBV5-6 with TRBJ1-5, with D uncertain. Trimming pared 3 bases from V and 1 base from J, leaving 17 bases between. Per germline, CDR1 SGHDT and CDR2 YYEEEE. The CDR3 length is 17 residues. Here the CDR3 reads CASSYYRGQASNQPQHF. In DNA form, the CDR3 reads TGTGCCAGCAGCTATTATCGCGGGCAGGCGAGCAATCAGCCCCAGCATTTT. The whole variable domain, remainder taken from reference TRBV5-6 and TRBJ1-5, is DAGVTQSPTHLIKTRGQQVTLRCSPKSGHDTVSWYQQALGQGPQFIFQYYEEEERQRGNFPDRFSGHQFPNYSSELNVNALLLGDSALYLCASSYYRGQASNQPQHFGDGTRLSIL.

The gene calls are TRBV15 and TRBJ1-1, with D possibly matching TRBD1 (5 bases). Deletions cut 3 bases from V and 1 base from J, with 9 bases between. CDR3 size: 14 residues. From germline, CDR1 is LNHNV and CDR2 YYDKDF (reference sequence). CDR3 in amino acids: CATSRTRGNTEAFF. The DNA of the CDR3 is TGTGCCACCAGCAGGACAAGGGGGAACACTGAAGCTTTCTTT.

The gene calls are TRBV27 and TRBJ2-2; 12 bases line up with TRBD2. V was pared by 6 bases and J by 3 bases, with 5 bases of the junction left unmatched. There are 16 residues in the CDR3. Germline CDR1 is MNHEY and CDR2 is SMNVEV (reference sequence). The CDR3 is CASRTSGSRYTGELFF. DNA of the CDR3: TGTGCCAGCAGGACTAGCGGGAGTCGGTACACCGGGGAGCTGTTTTTT.

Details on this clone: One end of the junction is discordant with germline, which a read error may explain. CDR3: CAGSPGQTPSGANVLTF. CDR3 DNA: TGTGCCGGCAGTCCGGGACAGACCCCATCTGGGGCCAACGTCCTGACTTTC. V and J are TRBV28 and TRBJ2-6; TRBD1 aligns across 7 bases. The CDR3 has 17 residues. The germline CDR1 and CDR2 sequences are MDHEN and SYDVKM.

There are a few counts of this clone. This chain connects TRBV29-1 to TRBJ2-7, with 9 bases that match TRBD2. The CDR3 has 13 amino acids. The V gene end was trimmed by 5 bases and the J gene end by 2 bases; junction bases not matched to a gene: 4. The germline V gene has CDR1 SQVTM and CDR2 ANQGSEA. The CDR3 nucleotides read TGCAGCGTTTTAAGCGGGAGGACCTACGAGCAGTACTTC. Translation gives CSVLSGRTYEQYF.

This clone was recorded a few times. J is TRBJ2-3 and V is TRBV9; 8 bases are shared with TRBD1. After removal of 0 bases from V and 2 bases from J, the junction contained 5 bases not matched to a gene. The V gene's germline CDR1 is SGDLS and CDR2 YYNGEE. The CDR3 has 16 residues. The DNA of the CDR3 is TGTGCCAGCAGCGTAGCTACGGACAGGGTCACAGATACGCAGTATTTT. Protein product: CASSVATDRVTDTQYF. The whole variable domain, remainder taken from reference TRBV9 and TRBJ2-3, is DSGVTQTPKHLITATGQRVTLRCSPRSGDLSVYWYQQSLDQGLQFLIQYYNGEERAKGNILERFSAQQFPDLHSELNLSSLELGDSALYFCASSVATDRVTDTQYFGPGTRLTVL.

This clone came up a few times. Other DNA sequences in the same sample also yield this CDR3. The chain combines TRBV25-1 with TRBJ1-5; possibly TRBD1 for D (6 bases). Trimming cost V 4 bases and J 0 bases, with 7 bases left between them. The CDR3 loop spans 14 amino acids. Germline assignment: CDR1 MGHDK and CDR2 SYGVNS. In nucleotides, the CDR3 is TGTGCCAGCAGTGGGACAGATAGCAATCAGCCCCAGCATTTT. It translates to CASSGTDSNQPQHF.

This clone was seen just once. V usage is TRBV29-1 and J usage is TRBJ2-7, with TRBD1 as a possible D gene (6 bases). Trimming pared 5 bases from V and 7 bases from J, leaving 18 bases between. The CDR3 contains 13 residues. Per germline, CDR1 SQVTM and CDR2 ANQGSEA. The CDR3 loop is CSVRGQGDGEQYF. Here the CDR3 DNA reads TGCAGCGTTAGGGGACAAGGGGATGGGGAGCAGTACTTC.

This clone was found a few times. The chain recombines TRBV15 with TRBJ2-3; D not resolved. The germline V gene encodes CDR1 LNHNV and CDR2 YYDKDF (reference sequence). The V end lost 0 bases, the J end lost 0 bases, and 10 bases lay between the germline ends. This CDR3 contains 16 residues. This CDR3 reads CATSRDLTPSTDTQYF. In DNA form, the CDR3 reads TGTGCCACCAGCAGAGACCTCACTCCTAGCACAGATACGCAGTATTTT.

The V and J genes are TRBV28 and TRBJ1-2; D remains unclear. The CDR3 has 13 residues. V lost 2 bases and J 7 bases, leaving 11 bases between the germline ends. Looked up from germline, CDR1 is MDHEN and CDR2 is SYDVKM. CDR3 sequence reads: CASSLRHTSGYTF. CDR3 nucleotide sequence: TGTGCCAGCAGTTTACGACATACGTCTGGCTACACCTTC.

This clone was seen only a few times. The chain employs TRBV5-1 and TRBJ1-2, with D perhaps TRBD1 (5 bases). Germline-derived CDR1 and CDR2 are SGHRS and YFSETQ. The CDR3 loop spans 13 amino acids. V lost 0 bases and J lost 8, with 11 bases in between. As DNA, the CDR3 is TGCGCCAGCAGCTTGGAACAGGTTGGAGGCTACACCTTC. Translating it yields CASSLEQVGGYTF.

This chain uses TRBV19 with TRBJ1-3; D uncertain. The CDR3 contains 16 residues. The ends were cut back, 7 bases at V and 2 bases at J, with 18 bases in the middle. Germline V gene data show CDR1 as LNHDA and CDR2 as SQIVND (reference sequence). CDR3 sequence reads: CASTKGRGNTGNTIYF. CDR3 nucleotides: TGTGCCAGTACCAAAGGACGGGGAAACACTGGAAACACCATATATTTT. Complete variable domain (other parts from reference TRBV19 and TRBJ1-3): DGGITQSPKYLFRKEGQNVTLSCEQNLNHDAMYWYRQDPGQGLRLIYYSQIVNDFQKGDIAEGYSVSREKKESFPLTVTSAQKNPTAFYLCASTKGRGNTGNTIYFGEGSWLTVV.

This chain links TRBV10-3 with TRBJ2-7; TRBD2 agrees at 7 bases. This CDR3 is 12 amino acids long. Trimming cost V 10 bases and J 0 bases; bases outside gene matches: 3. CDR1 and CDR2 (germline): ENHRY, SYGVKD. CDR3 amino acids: CASASGSYEQYF. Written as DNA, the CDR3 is TGTGCCAGCGCTAGCGGCTCCTACGAGCAGTACTTC.

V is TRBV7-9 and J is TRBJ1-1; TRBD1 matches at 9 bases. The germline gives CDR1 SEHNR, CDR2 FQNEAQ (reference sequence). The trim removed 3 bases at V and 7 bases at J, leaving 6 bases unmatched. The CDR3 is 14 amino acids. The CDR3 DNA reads TGTGCCAGCAGCTTCGGACAGGGGAACGTTGAAGCTTTCTTT. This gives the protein CASSFGQGNVEAFF.

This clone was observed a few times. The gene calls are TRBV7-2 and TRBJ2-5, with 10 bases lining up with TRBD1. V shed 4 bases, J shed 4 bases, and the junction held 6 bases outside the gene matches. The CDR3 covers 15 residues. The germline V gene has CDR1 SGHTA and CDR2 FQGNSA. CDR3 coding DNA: TGTGCCAGCAGCTCCCCGGACAGGGGGACAGAGACCCAGTACTTC. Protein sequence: CASSSPDRGTETQYF.

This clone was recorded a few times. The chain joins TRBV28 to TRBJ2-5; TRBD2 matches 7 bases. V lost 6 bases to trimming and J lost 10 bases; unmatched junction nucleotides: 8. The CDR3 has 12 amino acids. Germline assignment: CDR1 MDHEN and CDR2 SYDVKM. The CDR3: CASSWGGVGQYF. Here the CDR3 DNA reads TGTGCCAGCAGCTGGGGGGGGGTTGGCCAGTACTTC.

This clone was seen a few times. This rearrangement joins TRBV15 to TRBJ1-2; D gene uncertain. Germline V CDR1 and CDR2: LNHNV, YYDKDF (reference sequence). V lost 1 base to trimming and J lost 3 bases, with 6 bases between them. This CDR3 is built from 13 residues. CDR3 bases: TGTGCCACCAGCAGAGTCAGCGACTATGGCTACACCTTC. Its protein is CATSRVSDYGYTF.

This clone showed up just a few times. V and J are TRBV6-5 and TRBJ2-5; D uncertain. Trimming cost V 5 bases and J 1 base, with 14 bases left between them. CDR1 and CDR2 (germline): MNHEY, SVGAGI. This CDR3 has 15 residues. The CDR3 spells CASSASEVIQETQYF. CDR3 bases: TGTGCCAGCAGTGCCTCAGAGGTGATCCAAGAGACCCAGTACTTC.

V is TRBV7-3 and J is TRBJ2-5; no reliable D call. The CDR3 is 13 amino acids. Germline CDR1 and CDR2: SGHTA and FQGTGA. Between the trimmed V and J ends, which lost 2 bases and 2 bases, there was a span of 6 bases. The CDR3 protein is CASSLGNQETQYF. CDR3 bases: TGTGCCAGCAGCTTAGGCAATCAAGAGACCCAGTACTTC. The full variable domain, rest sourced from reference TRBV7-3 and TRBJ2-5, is GAGVSQTPSNKVTEKGKYVELRCDPISGHTALYWYRQSLGQGPEFLIYFQGTGAADDSGLPNDRFFAVRPEGSVSTLKIQRTERGDSAVYLCASSLGNQETQYFGPGTRLLVL.

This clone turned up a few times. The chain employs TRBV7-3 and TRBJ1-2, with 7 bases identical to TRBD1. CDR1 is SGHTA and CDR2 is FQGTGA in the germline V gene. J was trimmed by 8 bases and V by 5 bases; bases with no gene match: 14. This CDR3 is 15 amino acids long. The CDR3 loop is CASSPYRDSPSGYTF. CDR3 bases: TGTGCCAGCAGCCCATACCGGGACAGCCCTTCCGGCTACACCTTC.

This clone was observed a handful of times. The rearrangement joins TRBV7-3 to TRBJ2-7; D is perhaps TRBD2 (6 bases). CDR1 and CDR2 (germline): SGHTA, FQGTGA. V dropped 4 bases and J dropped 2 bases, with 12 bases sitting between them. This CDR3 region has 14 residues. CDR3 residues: CASSSYSGPYEQYF. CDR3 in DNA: TGTGCCAGCAGCTCCTATAGCGGTCCCTACGAGCAGTACTTC.

DNA for the CDR3: TGTGCCAGCTCACCCTCGGGGGGCCTTAGCTCCTACAATGAGCAGTTCTTC. Protein: CASSPSGGLSSYNEQFF. The J gene is TRBJ2-1, the V gene TRBV18; D might be TRBD2 (7 bases). The CDR3 has 17 amino acids. CDR1 and CDR2 from the germline V gene are KGHSH and LQKENI. V gave up 3 bases and J gave up 0 bases, with 15 bases separating them.

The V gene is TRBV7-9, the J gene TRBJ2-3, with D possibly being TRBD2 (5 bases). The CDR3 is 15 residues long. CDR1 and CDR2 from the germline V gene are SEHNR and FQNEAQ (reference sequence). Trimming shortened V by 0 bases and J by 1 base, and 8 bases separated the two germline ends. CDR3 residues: CASSLAGAGTDTQYF. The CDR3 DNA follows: TGTGCCAGCAGCTTAGCGGGAGCGGGCACAGATACGCAGTATTTT.